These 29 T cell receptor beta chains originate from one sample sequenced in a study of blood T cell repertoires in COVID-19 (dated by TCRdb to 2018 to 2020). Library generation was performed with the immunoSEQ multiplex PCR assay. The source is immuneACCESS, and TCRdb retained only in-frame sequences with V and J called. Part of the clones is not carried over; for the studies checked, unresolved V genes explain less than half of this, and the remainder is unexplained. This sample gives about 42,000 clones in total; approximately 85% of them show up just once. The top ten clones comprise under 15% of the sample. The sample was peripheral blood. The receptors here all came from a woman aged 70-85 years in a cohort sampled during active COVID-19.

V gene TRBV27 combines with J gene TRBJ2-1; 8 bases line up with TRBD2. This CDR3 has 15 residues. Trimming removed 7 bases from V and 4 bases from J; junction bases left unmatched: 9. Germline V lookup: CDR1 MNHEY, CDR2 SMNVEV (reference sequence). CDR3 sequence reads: CASMTETSVYNEQFF. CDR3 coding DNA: TGTGCCAGCATGACTGAGACTAGCGTATACAATGAGCAGTTCTTC.

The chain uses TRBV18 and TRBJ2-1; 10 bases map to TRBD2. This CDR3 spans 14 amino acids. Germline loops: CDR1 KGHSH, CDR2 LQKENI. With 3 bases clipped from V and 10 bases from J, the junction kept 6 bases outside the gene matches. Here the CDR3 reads CASSPYSGRREQFF. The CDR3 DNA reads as TGTGCCAGCTCACCGTATAGCGGGAGGAGGGAGCAGTTCTTC. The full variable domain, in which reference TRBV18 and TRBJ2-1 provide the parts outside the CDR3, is NAGVMQNPRHLVRRRGQEARLRCSPMKGHSHVYWYRQLPEEGLKFMVYLQKENIIDESGMPKERFSAEFPKEGPSILRIQQVVRGDSAAYFCASSPYSGRREQFFGPGTRLTVL.

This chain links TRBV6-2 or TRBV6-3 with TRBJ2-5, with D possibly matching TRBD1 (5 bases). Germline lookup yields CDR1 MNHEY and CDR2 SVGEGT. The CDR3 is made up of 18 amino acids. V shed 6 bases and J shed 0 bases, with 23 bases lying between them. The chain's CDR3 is CASSSDRRPVMYQETQYF. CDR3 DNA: TGTGCCAGCAGCTCCGACAGACGACCAGTGATGTACCAAGAGACCCAGTACTTC.

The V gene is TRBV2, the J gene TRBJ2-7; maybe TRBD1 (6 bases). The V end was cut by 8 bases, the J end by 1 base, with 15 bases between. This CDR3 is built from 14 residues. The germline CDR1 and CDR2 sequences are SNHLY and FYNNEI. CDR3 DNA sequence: TGTGCCAGCGGTCGGGACAAGGGTTCCTACGAGCAGTACTTC. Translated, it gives CASGRDKGSYEQYF.

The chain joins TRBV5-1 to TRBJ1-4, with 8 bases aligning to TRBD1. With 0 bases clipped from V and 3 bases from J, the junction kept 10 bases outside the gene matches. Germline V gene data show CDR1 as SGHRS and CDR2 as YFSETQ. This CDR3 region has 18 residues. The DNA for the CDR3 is TGCGCCAGCAGCTTGGGTGGACAGGGACGACCGGCTAATGAAAAACTGTTTTTT. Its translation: CASSLGGQGRPANEKLFF.

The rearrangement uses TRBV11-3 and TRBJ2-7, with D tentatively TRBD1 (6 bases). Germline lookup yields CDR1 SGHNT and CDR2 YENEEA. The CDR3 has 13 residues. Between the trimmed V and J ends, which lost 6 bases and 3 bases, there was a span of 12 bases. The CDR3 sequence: CASRNTGIYEQYF. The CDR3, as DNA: TGTGCCAGCAGGAATACAGGGATCTACGAGCAGTACTTC.

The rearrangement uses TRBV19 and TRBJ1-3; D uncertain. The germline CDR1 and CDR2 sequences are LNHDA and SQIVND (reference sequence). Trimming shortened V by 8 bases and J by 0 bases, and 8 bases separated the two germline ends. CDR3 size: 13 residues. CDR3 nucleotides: TGTGCCAGTTCGGGGTTCTCTGGAAACACCATATATTTT. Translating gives CASSGFSGNTIYF. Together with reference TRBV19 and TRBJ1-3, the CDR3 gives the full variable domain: DGGITQSPKYLFRKEGQNVTLSCEQNLNHDAMYWYRQDPGQGLRLIYYSQIVNDFQKGDIAEGYSVSREKKESFPLTVTSAQKNPTAFYLCASSGFSGNTIYFGEGSWLTVV.

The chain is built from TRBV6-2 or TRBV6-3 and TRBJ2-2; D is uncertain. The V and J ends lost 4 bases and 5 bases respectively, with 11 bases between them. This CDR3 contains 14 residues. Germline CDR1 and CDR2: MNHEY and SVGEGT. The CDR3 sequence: CASSSGEKTGELFF. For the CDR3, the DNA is TGTGCCAGCAGTTCGGGTGAGAAGACCGGGGAGCTGTTTTTT.

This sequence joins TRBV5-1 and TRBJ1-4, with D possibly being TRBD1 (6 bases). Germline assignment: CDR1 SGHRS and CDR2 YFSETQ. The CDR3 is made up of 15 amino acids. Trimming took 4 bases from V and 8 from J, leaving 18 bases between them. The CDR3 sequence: CASSNPQGRGEKLFF. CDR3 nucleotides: TGCGCCAGCAGCAACCCCCAGGGGAGAGGGGAAAAACTGTTTTTT.

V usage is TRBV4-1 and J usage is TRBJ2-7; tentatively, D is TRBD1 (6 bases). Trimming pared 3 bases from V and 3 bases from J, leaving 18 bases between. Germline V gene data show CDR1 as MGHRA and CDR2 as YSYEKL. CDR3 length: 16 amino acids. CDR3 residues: CASSQTSGTSIYEQYF. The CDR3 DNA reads TGCGCCAGCAGCCAGACCTCCGGGACATCAATCTACGAGCAGTACTTC.

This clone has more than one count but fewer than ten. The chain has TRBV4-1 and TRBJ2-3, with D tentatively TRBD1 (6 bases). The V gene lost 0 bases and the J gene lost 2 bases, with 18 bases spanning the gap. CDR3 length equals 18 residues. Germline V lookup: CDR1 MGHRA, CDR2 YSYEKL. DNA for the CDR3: TGCGCCAGCAGCCAAGAAGATAGGGGGACGGCAATCACAGATACGCAGTATTTT. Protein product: CASSQEDRGTAITDTQYF.

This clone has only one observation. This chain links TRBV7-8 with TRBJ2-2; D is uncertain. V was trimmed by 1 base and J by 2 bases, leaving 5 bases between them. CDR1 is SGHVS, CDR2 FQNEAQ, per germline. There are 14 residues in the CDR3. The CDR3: CASSLGVNTGELFF. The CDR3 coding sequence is TGTGCCAGCAGCTTAGGAGTAAACACCGGGGAGCTGTTTTTT.

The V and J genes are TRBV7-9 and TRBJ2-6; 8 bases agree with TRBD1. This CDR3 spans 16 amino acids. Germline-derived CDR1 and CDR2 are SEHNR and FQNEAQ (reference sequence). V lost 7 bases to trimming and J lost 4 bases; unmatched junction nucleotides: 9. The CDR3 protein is CASTLQGAAGANVLTF. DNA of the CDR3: TGTGCCAGCACCTTGCAGGGGGCGGCCGGGGCCAACGTCCTGACTTTC.

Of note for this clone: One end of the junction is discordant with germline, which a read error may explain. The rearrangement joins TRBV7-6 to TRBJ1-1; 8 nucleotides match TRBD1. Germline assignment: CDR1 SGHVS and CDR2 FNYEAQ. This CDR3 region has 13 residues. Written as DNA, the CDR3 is TGTGCCAGCAGCCAAGGGACAGGTCGAGGGTTAGTCTTT. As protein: CASSQGTGRGLVF.

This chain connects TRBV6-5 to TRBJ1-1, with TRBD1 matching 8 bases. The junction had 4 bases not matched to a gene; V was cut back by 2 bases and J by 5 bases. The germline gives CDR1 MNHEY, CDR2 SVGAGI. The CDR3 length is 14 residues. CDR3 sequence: CASSYGQGQTEAFF. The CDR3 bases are TGTGCCAGCAGTTACGGACAGGGTCAGACTGAAGCTTTCTTT.

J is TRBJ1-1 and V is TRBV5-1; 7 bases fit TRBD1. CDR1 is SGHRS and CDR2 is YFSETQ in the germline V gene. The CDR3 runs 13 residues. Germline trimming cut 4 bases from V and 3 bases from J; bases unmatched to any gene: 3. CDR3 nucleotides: TGCGCCAGCAGCCTGGGGACAGACACTGAAGCTTTCTTT. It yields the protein CASSLGTDTEAFF.

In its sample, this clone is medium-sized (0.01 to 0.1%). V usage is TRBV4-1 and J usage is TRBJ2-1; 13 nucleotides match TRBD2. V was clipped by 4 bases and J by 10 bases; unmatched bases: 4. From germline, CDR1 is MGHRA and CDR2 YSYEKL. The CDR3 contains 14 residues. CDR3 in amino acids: CASSLGLAGDEQFF. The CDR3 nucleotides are TGCGCCAGCAGCCTTGGACTAGCGGGAGACGAGCAGTTCTTC.

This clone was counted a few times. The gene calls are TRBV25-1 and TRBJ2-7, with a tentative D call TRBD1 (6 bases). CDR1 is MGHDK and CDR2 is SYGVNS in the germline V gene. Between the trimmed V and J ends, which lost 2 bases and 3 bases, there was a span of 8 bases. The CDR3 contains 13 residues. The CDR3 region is CASSEGRGYEQYF. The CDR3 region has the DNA TGTGCCAGCAGTGAAGGCAGGGGCTACGAGCAGTACTTC.

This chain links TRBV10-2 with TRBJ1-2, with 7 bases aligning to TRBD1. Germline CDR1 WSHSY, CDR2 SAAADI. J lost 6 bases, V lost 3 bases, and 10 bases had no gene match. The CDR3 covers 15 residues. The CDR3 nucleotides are TGCGCCAGCAGTGACCAAATAACACAGGGGAATGGCTACACCTTC. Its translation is CASSDQITQGNGYTF.

The CDR3 loop reads CASSQGPGAMYEQYF. The CDR3 coding sequence is TGCGCCAGCAGCCAAGGGCCGGGAGCGATGTACGAGCAGTACTTC. The chain carries TRBV4-3 and TRBJ2-7, with a possible D match to TRBD2 (6 bases). This CDR3 has 15 residues. The V end was cut by 1 base, the J end by 4 bases, with 14 bases between. Germline V lookup: CDR1 LGHNA, CDR2 YSLEER.

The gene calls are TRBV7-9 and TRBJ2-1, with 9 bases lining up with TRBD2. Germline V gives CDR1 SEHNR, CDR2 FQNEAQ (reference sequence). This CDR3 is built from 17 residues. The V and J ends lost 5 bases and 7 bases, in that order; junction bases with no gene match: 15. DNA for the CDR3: TGTGCCAGCAGCGATACCCTTGTGACTAGCGGTTCTAATGAGCAGTTCTTC. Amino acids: CASSDTLVTSGSNEQFF.

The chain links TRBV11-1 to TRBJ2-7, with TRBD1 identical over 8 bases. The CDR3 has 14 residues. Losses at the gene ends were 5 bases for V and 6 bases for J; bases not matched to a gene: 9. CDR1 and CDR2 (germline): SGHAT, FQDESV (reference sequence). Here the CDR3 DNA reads TGTGCCAGCAGCCTTGGGACAGGCTGGGGCGAGCAGTACTTC. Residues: CASSLGTGWGEQYF.

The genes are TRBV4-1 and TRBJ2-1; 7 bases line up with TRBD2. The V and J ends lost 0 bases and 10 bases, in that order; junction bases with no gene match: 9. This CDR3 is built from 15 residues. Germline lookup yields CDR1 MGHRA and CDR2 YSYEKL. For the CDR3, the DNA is TGCGCCAGCAGCCAAGACGGCCTAGCGGTCGTCGAGCAGTTCTTC. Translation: CASSQDGLAVVEQFF.

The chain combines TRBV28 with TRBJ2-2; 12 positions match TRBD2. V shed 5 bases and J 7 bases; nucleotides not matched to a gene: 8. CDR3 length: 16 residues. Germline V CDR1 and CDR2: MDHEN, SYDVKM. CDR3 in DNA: TGTGCCAGCAGTCTCGGACTAGCGGGGACGAGCGGGGAGCTGTTTTTT. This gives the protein CASSLGLAGTSGELFF.

CDR3 loop: CASSPPGGLGNYEQYF. CDR3 coding DNA: TGTGCCAGCAGTCCTCCCGGCGGCCTAGGAAACTACGAGCAGTACTTC. V gene TRBV28 combines with J gene TRBJ2-7; D is uncertain. The CDR3 loop spans 16 amino acids. Germline values: CDR1 MDHEN, CDR2 SYDVKM. The ends were cut back, 5 bases at V and 3 bases at J, with 20 bases in the middle.

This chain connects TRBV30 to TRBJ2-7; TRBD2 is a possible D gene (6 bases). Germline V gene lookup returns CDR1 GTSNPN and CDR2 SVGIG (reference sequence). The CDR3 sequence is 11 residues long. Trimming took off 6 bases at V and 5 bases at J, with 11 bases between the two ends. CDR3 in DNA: TGTGCCTGTGGGGGGAACGACGAGCAGTACTTC. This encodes CACGGNDEQYF.

The CDR3 is CASSDVAGGGKAFF. In nucleotides, the CDR3 is TGTGCCAGCAGTGACGTCGCCGGGGGAGGTAAAGCTTTCTTT. This chain connects TRBV6-1 to TRBJ1-1; perhaps TRBD1 as D (5 bases). Germline V gene data show CDR1 as MNHNS and CDR2 as SASEGT. The CDR3 is 14 residues long. Trimming shortened V by 3 bases and J by 9 bases, and 17 bases separated the two germline ends.

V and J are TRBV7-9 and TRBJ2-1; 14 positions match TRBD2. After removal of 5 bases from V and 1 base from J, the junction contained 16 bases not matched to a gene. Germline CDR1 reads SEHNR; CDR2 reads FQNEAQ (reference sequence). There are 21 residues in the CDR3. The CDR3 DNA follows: TGTGCCAGCAGCAGATACTCGGGACTAGCGGGGGTGAGGGGGTCCTACAATGAGCAGTTCTTC. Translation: CASSRYSGLAGVRGSYNEQFF.

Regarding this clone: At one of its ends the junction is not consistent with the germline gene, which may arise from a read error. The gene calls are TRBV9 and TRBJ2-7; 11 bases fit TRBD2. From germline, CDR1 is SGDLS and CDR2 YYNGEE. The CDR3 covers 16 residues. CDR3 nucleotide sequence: TGTGCCAGCAGCGTGGGGGCCGGGGGGCGGCCGGGACTAGCGGACTTC. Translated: CASSVGAGGRPGLADF.